The next 9 T cell receptor beta chains were all read from a single sample in a study of T cells in Graves' hyperthyroidism and ophthalmopathy. Amplification yielded TCR beta CDR3 regions, with RNA transcripts as the source. First-round RT-PCR with HTBI primers amplified the TCR CDR3 region. Via MiXCR, TCRdb re-called the multiplex PCR reads, giving one row per CDR3 protein. The sample holds hundreds of thousands of distinct CDR3 sequences, about 20% seen once. Sequencing was carried out using blood. The origin of the receptors is a man aged 30-40 years with Graves' ophthalmopathy.

A few counts support this clonotype. The rearrangement uses TRBV20-1 and TRBJ2-7; 10 bases agree with TRBD2. The CDR3 runs to 13 residues. The V gene end was trimmed by 6 bases and the J gene end by 5 bases; junction bases not matched to a gene: 7. The germline gives CDR1 DFQATT, CDR2 SNEGSKA (reference sequence). The CDR3 loop reads CSATSSGRDEQYF. The CDR3 DNA follows: TGCAGTGCAACCTCTAGCGGGAGAGACGAGCAGTACTTC.

The V gene is TRBV2, the J gene TRBJ2-7, with D tentatively TRBD2 (6 bases). Trimming took 4 bases from V and 6 from J, leaving 16 bases between them. The germline CDR1 and CDR2 sequences are SNHLY and FYNNEI. The CDR3 runs 14 residues. CDR3 DNA: TGTGCCAGCAGTGGACTAGTTTCCGCTACCGAGCAGTACTTC. Protein product: CASSGLVSATEQYF.

Points on this clonotype: Germline and junction disagree at one end, which may indicate a read error. V gene TRBV2 combines with J gene TRBJ2-3; D is undetermined. This CDR3 comprises 12 residues. CDR1 and CDR2 (germline): SNHLY, FYNNEI. The CDR3: CAGSSLSDTQYF. In DNA, the CDR3 is TGTGCCGGCAGTTCCTTGTCGGATACGCAGTATTTT.

This clonotype has only a few counts. The chain combines TRBV30 with TRBJ1-6, with D hard to call. With 4 bases removed from V and 6 bases from J, the gap between germline ends came to 13 bases. This CDR3 spans 14 amino acids. CDR1 and CDR2 from the germline V gene are GTSNPN and SVGIG (reference sequence). This chain's CDR3 is CAWKWAVGNSPLHF. CDR3 DNA sequence: TGTGCCTGGAAGTGGGCAGTCGGTAATTCACCCCTCCACTTT.

Many counts were recorded for this clonotype. CDR3 sequence reads: CASSSPGGGANEQFF. CDR3 nucleotide sequence: TGTGCCAGCAGTTCCCCAGGCGGGGGGGCGAATGAGCAGTTCTTC. The V call is TRBV28, the J call TRBJ2-1, with TRBD2 identical over 9 bases. V lost 4 bases, J lost 7 bases, and 8 bases stayed unmatched. Per germline, CDR1 MDHEN and CDR2 SYDVKM. The CDR3 is made up of 15 amino acids. The entire variable domain, with the rest obtained from reference TRBV28 and TRBJ2-1, is as follows: DVKVTQSSRYLVKRTGEKVFLECVQDMDHENMFWYRQDPGLGLRLIYFSYDVKMKEKGDIPEGYSVSREKKERFSLILESASTNQTSMYLCASSSPGGGANEQFFGPGTRLTVL.

This chain links TRBV12-3 or TRBV12-4 with TRBJ2-7; possibly TRBD2 for D (7 bases). This CDR3 contains 13 residues. V lost 8 bases, J lost 5 bases, and 16 bases lay in between. The chain's CDR3 is CASRWGGSHEQYF. CDR3 DNA sequence: TGTGCCAGCCGGTGGGGGGGCAGTCACGAGCAGTACTTC.

This clonotype was counted a few times. V gene TRBV27 combines with J gene TRBJ2-1, with 9 positions matching TRBD2. CDR3 size: 13 residues. Trimming removed 6 bases from V and 10 bases from J; junction bases left unmatched: 7. Germline CDR1 and CDR2: MNHEY and SMNVEV (reference sequence). The CDR3 loop reads CASRNGGRGEQFF. Written as DNA, the CDR3 is TGTGCCAGCAGAAATGGCGGGAGGGGGGAGCAGTTCTTC.

CDR3 bases: TGTGCCAGCAGCTGGGGACGGGGGACCCTGTCAGAAAAACCCCAACCTGAAGCTTTCTTT. Translated, it gives CASSWGRGTLSEKPQPEAFF. The rearrangement uses TRBV6-4 and TRBJ1-1; TRBD1 is a possible D gene (5 bases). CDR1 and CDR2 from the germline V gene are MRHNA and SNTAGT. The V gene lost 6 bases and the J gene lost 6 bases, with 35 bases spanning the gap. This CDR3 is built from 20 residues.

The chain combines TRBV7-2 with TRBJ2-3, with 9 bases aligning to TRBD2. Germline values: CDR1 SGHTA, CDR2 FQGNSA. J lost 5 bases, V lost 1 base, and 10 bases had no gene match. The CDR3 contains 17 residues. CDR3 sequence (DNA): TGTGCCAGCAGCTTAGTTGGTGGACTAGCGTTCGTAGATACGCAGTATTTT. This codes for CASSLVGGLAFVDTQYF.